This T cell receptor (beta chain) was observed in a study of CD8 T cells in ankylosing spondylitis. A quantitative 5'-RACE method, one with molecular barcodes, was used to make TCR beta libraries. In TCRdb, the 5' RACE reads were re-called with MiXCR into one record per CDR3 protein. This sample has roughly 400,000 distinct CDR3 sequences, with under 25% found just once. Between the trimmed V and J ends, which lost 0 bases and 3 bases, there was a span of 12 bases. Germline V gives CDR1 SGDLS, CDR2 YYNGEE. This CDR3 has 15 residues. Comments on this clonotype: Antigen specificity is unknown.

Study results and caveats: Blood of patients with ankylosing spondylitis appeared to be characterized by a TCR beta motif of 8 or 9 highly homologous variants. The clones that were linked to disease were reported to be significantly enriched in matched synovial fluid samples from ankylosing spondylitis patients. Disease-associated clonotypes exhibited CD8+ identity and were relatively infrequent in peripheral blood.

The clonotype was recovered from a male donor with ankylosing spondylitis. The V gene is TRBV9, the J gene TRBJ1-2; D not resolved. Source material: blood, either unsorted or a sorted T cell fraction (not recorded which). The CDR3 reads CASSVDPTDDYGYTF. The CDR3 DNA reads as TGTGCCAGCAGCGTAGACCCCACAGACGACTATGGCTACACCTTC.